The 18 T cell receptor beta chains presented below share a single source sample, sequenced in a study of patients and donors after allogeneic stem cell transplantation. TCRdb reanalysed the RT-PCR reads using MiXCR and keeps one entry per CDR3 protein. The sample yields some 2,000 distinct CDR3 sequences, more than 30% seen once. Sequenced sample: blood, either unsorted or a sorted T cell fraction (not recorded which). Source of these receptors: a human donor who was either an allogeneic HSCT recipient or a stem cell or donor lymphocyte infusion donor (not recorded which). It is not recorded whose cells these are; they may come from a transplant donor.

This clonotype showed up just a few times. The rearrangement links TRBV30 to TRBJ2-1; 7 nucleotides line up with TRBD1. Germline trimming cut 4 bases from V and 4 bases from J; bases unmatched to any gene: 4. CDR3 size: 13 residues. CDR1 is GTSNPN, CDR2 SVGIG, per germline (reference sequence). As DNA, the CDR3 is TGTGCCTGGACAGGGGGATCATACAATGAGCAGTTCTTC. Amino acid sequence: CAWTGGSYNEQFF.

This chain links TRBV20-1 with TRBJ2-6; D uncertain. Trimming removed 2 bases from V and 4 bases from J, with 18 bases in between. The CDR3 totals 17 residues. CDR1 and CDR2 (germline): DFQATT, SNEGSKA (reference sequence). For the CDR3, the DNA is TGCAGTGCTAGACCCCCCAAAAGACCGTCGGGGGCCAACGTCCTGACTTTC. Protein: CSARPPKRPSGANVLTF.

V is TRBV29-1 and J is TRBJ2-7; possibly TRBD1 or TRBD2 for D (6 bases each). Trimming cost V 7 bases and J 6 bases, with 13 bases left between them. Germline V gene lookup returns CDR1 SQVTM and CDR2 ANQGSEA. CDR3 length: 11 amino acids. Here the CDR3 DNA reads TGCAGCGCGCGGAGGGGGGCCGAGCAGTACTTC. Protein: CSARRGAEQYF.

V usage is TRBV7-2 and J usage is TRBJ2-3; a possible D gene is TRBD1 (5 bases). CDR1 is SGHTA and CDR2 is FQGNSA in the germline V gene. The length of the CDR3 is 14 residues. Trimming cost V 2 bases and J 4 bases, with 10 bases left between them. CDR3 region: CASSLRAGPDTQYF. The CDR3 DNA follows: TGTGCCAGCAGCTTACGGGCAGGGCCAGATACGCAGTATTTT.

This clonotype was seen a few times. This chain's CDR3 is CASSYYDGAGETQYF. The CDR3 bases are TGTGCCAGCAGCTATTACGACGGAGCGGGAGAGACCCAGTACTTC. The genes are TRBV5-6 and TRBJ2-5; the D gene is possibly TRBD2 (6 bases). This CDR3 comprises 15 residues. Germline lookup yields CDR1 SGHDT and CDR2 YYEEEE. V lost 3 bases and J 4 bases, leaving 16 bases between the germline ends.

This clonotype is deemed large. The chain joins TRBV18 to TRBJ2-6, with D unresolved. Trimming took off 3 bases at V and 0 bases at J, with 15 bases between the two ends. This CDR3 region has 18 residues. Germline V gene sequence: CDR1 KGHSH, CDR2 LQKENI. CDR3 residues: CASSPGSPPLSGANVLTF. For the CDR3, the DNA is TGTGCCAGCTCACCGGGCAGTCCTCCCCTCTCTGGGGCCAACGTCCTGACTTTC. Based on the CDR3 plus reference TRBV18 and TRBJ2-6, the full variable domain is NAGVMQNPRHLVRRRGQEARLRCSPMKGHSHVYWYRQLPEEGLKFMVYLQKENIIDESGMPKERFSAEFPKEGPSILRIQQVVRGDSAAYFCASSPGSPPLSGANVLTFGAGSRLTVL.

The chain carries TRBV7-2 and TRBJ2-1; 10 bases align to TRBD2. After removal of 5 bases from V and 7 bases from J, the junction contained 8 bases not matched to a gene. Germline values: CDR1 SGHTA, CDR2 FQGNSA. The length of the CDR3 is 15 residues. CDR3 nucleotides: TGTGCCAGCAGCGCGGGGCTAGCGGGGGTAAATGAGCAGTTCTTC. Translated: CASSAGLAGVNEQFF.

This chain links TRBV7-2 with TRBJ2-3, with D possibly matching TRBD2 (5 bases). V gave up 1 base and J gave up 9 bases, with 8 bases separating them. Per the germline V gene, CDR1 is SGHTA and CDR2 is FQGNSA. The CDR3 contains 12 residues. CDR3 nucleotide sequence: TGTGCCAGCAGCTTAGATTCGGGGACGCAGTATTTT. This translates into CASSLDSGTQYF.

This clonotype was seen a handful of times. V usage is TRBV5-1 and J usage is TRBJ2-1, with 10 positions matching TRBD2. There are 15 residues in the CDR3. The V and J ends lost 0 bases and 7 bases, in that order; junction bases with no gene match: 4. Germline V gene data show CDR1 as SGHRS and CDR2 as YFSETQ. The CDR3 DNA follows: TGCGCCAGCAGCTTGGGAGCGGGAGGGCCTAATGAGCAGTTCTTC. As protein: CASSLGAGGPNEQFF.

The chain combines TRBV7-7 with TRBJ2-1; 13 bases are a match to TRBD2. Trimming at V came to 4 bases and at J to 8 bases, leaving 2 bases not matched to a gene. The germline V gene encodes CDR1 SSHAT and CDR2 FNYEAQ (reference sequence). CDR3 length: 14 amino acids. The CDR3 reads CASSSGLAGDEQFF. CDR3 DNA sequence: TGTGCCAGCAGCTCCGGACTAGCGGGAGATGAGCAGTTCTTC.

This clonotype qualifies as large. J is TRBJ2-7 and V is TRBV5-1; TRBD1 aligns across 7 bases. Germline CDR1 reads SGHRS; CDR2 reads YFSETQ. V was clipped by 6 bases and J by 0 bases; unmatched bases: 3. The length of the CDR3 is 13 residues. In nucleotides, the CDR3 is TGCGCCAGCAACGACAGGGTCTCCTACGAGCAGTACTTC. It yields the protein CASNDRVSYEQYF.

Only a few counts were recorded for this clonotype. The rearrangement joins TRBV7-3 to TRBJ2-3; 10 bases are shared with TRBD1. The CDR3 sequence is 15 residues long. Germline CDR1 is SGHTA and CDR2 is FQGTGA. Trimming cost V 5 bases and J 8 bases; bases outside gene matches: 10. The CDR3 nucleotides are TGTGCCAGCAGCAAGGGACAGGGGCCACAAGCTACGCAGTATTTT. Protein product: CASSKGQGPQATQYF.

This clonotype was observed a few times. This chain links TRBV12-3 or TRBV12-4 with TRBJ2-5; 10 bases align to TRBD1. With 5 bases clipped from V and 4 bases from J, the junction kept 7 bases outside the gene matches. CDR3 length: 15 residues. CDR3 DNA: TGTGCCAGCAGTCCGTCGACAGGGGGCGGAGAGACCCAGTACTTC. Amino acids: CASSPSTGGGETQYF.

V usage is TRBV10-2 and J usage is TRBJ1-1; 11 bases are shared with TRBD1. J was trimmed by 7 bases and V by 9 bases; bases with no gene match: 4. Germline CDR1 and CDR2: WSHSY and SAAADI. There are 12 residues in the CDR3. The CDR3 DNA reads TGCGCCAGAGGACAGGGGGCTGATGAAGCTTTCTTT. Translated, it gives CARGQGADEAFF.

The J gene is TRBJ2-3, the V gene TRBV11-2, with D unclear. Germline CDR1 reads SGHAT; CDR2 reads FQNNGV. Between the trimmed V and J ends, which lost 0 bases and 8 bases, there was a span of 6 bases. This CDR3 region has 12 residues. The CDR3 region is CASSLDVATQYF. DNA for the CDR3: TGTGCCAGCAGCTTAGATGTTGCTACGCAGTATTTT.

The sample holds a few counts of this clonotype. As DNA, the CDR3 is TGTGCCATCAGTGAGTCGTACACCGGGGAGCTGTTTTTT. Translated, it gives CAISESYTGELFF. The rearrangement uses TRBV10-3 and TRBJ2-2; no clear D gene. CDR3 length: 13 residues. The V and J ends lost 0 bases and 3 bases respectively, with 2 bases between them. The germline V gene has CDR1 ENHRY and CDR2 SYGVKD.

This clonotype counts as large. The chain recombines TRBV4-1 with TRBJ1-2, with D possibly TRBD1 on 5 matching bases. Looked up from germline, CDR1 is MGHRA and CDR2 is YSYEKL. The CDR3 runs 15 residues. V dropped 0 bases and J dropped 3 bases, with 11 bases sitting between them. The CDR3 loop is CASSQEGGAHYGYTF. CDR3 coding DNA: TGCGCCAGCAGCCAAGAGGGTGGGGCCCACTATGGCTACACCTTC.

The chain employs TRBV7-2 and TRBJ1-3; D not resolved. V was trimmed by 3 bases and J by 0 bases, leaving 6 bases between them. Germline CDR1 SGHTA, CDR2 FQGNSA. The CDR3 has 14 amino acids. CDR3 DNA sequence: TGTGCCAGCAGCTTCACCACCTCTGGAAACACCATATATTTT. This translates into CASSFTTSGNTIYF.